The 12 T cell receptor beta chains below come from one sample, sequenced in a study of blood T cell repertoires in COVID-19. Sequencing used immunoSEQ multiplex PCR; TCRdb keeps in-frame clones, though not all of them. The data show around 140,000 clones, about 75% seen once. The source material was PBMCs or T cells enriched from blood (not recorded which). These receptors were obtained from a woman in her forties or fifties who had recovered from COVID-19.

The rearrangement joins TRBV9 to TRBJ1-5, with 9 nucleotides matching TRBD1. V shed 4 bases and J 9 bases; nucleotides not matched to a gene: 14. The germline V gene encodes CDR1 SGDLS and CDR2 YYNGEE. The CDR3 sequence is 16 residues long. CDR3 bases: TGTGCCAGCAGCAACCTGGACAGGGGCCTTAGGTGGCCCCAGCATTTT. Encoded protein: CASSNLDRGLRWPQHF.

The CDR3 region has the DNA TGTGCCAGCTCCCGAGCTGTTGTAGGGGGCTCCACAGATACGCAGTATTTT. Translated: CASSRAVVGGSTDTQYF. The chain links TRBV18 to TRBJ2-3; 7 nucleotides align to TRBD1. With 6 bases clipped from V and 2 bases from J, the junction kept 14 bases outside the gene matches. The CDR3 consists of 17 residues. CDR1 KGHSH and CDR2 LQKENI come from the germline V gene. Supplemented by reference TRBV18 and TRBJ2-3, the full variable domain reads NAGVMQNPRHLVRRRGQEARLRCSPMKGHSHVYWYRQLPEEGLKFMVYLQKENIIDESGMPKERFSAEFPKEGPSILRIQQVVRGDSAAYFCASSRAVVGGSTDTQYFGPGTRLTVL.

A note on this clone: The sample holds other DNA sequences that translate to the same CDR3. V gene TRBV5-1 combines with J gene TRBJ2-2; D remains ambiguous. Germline loops: CDR1 SGHRS, CDR2 YFSETQ. The CDR3 is 15 residues long. V dropped 0 bases and J dropped 4 bases, with 10 bases sitting between them. The chain's CDR3 is CASSLAAGITGELFF. DNA for the CDR3: TGCGCCAGCAGCTTGGCCGCAGGCATCACCGGGGAGCTGTTTTTT. Looking up the rest from reference TRBV5-1 and TRBJ2-2 gives the full variable domain: KAGVTQTPRYLIKTRGQQVTLSCSPISGHRSVSWYQQTPGQGLQFLFEYFSETQRNKGNFPGRFSGRQFSNSRSEMNVSTLELGDSALYLCASSLAAGITGELFFGEGSRLTVL.

CDR3 loop: CASSSRLNTGELFF. CDR3 bases: TGTGCCAGCAGCTCCCGACTGAACACCGGGGAGCTGTTTTTT. The rearrangement uses TRBV13 and TRBJ2-2; D unclear. This CDR3 spans 14 amino acids. Germline CDR1 is PRHDT and CDR2 is FYEKMQ (reference sequence). The ends were cut back, 4 bases at V and 1 base at J, with 7 bases in the middle.

Here the CDR3 DNA reads TGTGCCAGCAGCACCTCGGGACTAGGCAATGAGCAGTTCTTC. Protein: CASSTSGLGNEQFF. V is TRBV9 and J is TRBJ2-1; 8 positions agree with TRBD2. The length of the CDR3 is 14 residues. After removal of 4 bases from V and 6 bases from J, the junction contained 6 bases not matched to a gene. The germline CDR1 and CDR2 sequences are SGDLS and YYNGEE.

The chain combines TRBV7-9 with TRBJ2-1; D uncertain. Per germline, CDR1 SEHNR and CDR2 FQNEAQ (reference sequence). The CDR3 is made up of 12 amino acids. The V and J ends lost 1 base and 7 bases respectively, with 5 bases between them. CDR3 nucleotides: TGTGCCAGCAGCTTAGATCGGAATGAGCAGTTCTTC. Residues: CASSLDRNEQFF.

The J gene is TRBJ1-5, the V gene TRBV5-5; D unclear. The CDR3 is 13 amino acids. Looked up from germline, CDR1 is SGHKS and CDR2 is YYEKEE (reference sequence). Between the trimmed V and J ends, which lost 4 bases and 0 bases, there was a span of 5 bases. For the CDR3, the DNA is TGTGCCAGCAGCGGAGATAGCAATCAGCCCCAGCATTTT. As protein: CASSGDSNQPQHF.

J is TRBJ2-4 and V is TRBV30; D perhaps matches TRBD2 (6 bases). Germline V gene lookup returns CDR1 GTSNPN and CDR2 SVGIG (reference sequence). V was pared by 0 bases and J by 13 bases, with 10 bases between. CDR3 size: 11 residues. The CDR3 DNA reads as TGTGCCTGGAGTGTTGGGAGGATGCAGTACTTC. It translates to CAWSVGRMQYF.

This clone appeared a few times. The chain has TRBV7-2 and TRBJ1-2; 7 bases align to TRBD1. Trimming at V came to 5 bases and at J to 0 bases, leaving 6 bases not matched to a gene. The germline V gene has CDR1 SGHTA and CDR2 FQGNSA. The CDR3 loop spans 15 amino acids. The CDR3 DNA follows: TGTGCCAGCAGCCCTCGAAGGGGGCCTAACTATGGCTACACCTTC. Residues: CASSPRRGPNYGYTF.

The chain uses TRBV19 and TRBJ1-2, with D possibly TRBD1 on 6 matching bases. V lost 7 bases and J lost 2, with 17 bases in between. The CDR3 covers 15 residues. CDR1 LNHDA and CDR2 SQIVND come from the germline V gene (reference sequence). Here the CDR3 DNA reads TGTGCCAGTACCCCGGGGACATCCGAGAACTATGGCTACACCTTC. It yields the protein CASTPGTSENYGYTF.

The chain combines TRBV7-2 with TRBJ2-1; D is uncertain. CDR3 length: 16 residues. The germline V gene has CDR1 SGHTA and CDR2 FQGNSA. V was shortened by 1 base and J by 0 bases, with 10 bases between the two germline ends. The CDR3 loop is CASSLVALSSYNEQFF. The DNA for the CDR3 is TGTGCCAGCAGCTTAGTGGCCCTCAGCTCCTACAATGAGCAGTTCTTC.

This clone occurred a few times. This chain links TRBV7-3 with TRBJ2-1; 9 bases are shared with TRBD2. CDR1 SGHTA and CDR2 FQGTGA come from the germline V gene. The CDR3 totals 11 residues. After removal of 8 bases from V and 14 bases from J, the junction contained 7 bases not matched to a gene. CDR3 nucleotide sequence: TGTGCCAGCTCCGCGGGAGGGCCGGAGTTCTTC. Translating it yields CASSAGGPEFF.